This TCR beta chain appears in the sequencing data of a study of somatic mutations in cytotoxic T cells in rheumatoid arthritis. Overall study: Peripheral blood samples of around 29 ml EDTA were taken from patients directly after diagnosis and before treatment.

Method: immunoSEQ multiplex PCR; TCRdb's copy keeps in-frame clones and lacks some. This repertoire shows about 30,000 clones, 75% to 90% found once; its top ten account for 7% to 9%. Isolation of the CD4+ and CD8+ populations was accomplished via positive magnetic bead selection, with purity assessed by flow cytometry. V shed 3 bases and J shed 1 base, with 10 bases lying between them. CDR1 is KGHSH and CDR2 is LQKENI in the germline V gene. The CDR3 length is 15 residues. V and J are TRBV18 and TRBJ2-4; D may be TRBD2 (5 bases). Sequencing was done on a sample of CD8+ T cells sorted from blood. This TCR came from an adult with rheumatoid arthritis. The DNA for the CDR3 is TGTGCCAGCTCACCCGGACTTTACGCCAAAAACATTCAGTACTTC. This codes for CASSPGLYAKNIQYF.